This T cell receptor beta chain was recovered during a study of blood T cell repertoires in COVID-19. Study at large: There were acute and convalescent COVID-19 samples, and they came from the United States, Italy and Spain.

J lost 0 bases, V lost 5 bases, and 8 bases had no gene match. The germline gives CDR1 SGHAT, CDR2 FQNNGV. CDR3 length equals 17 residues. Assay: immunoSEQ multiplex PCR; the TCRdb copy retains only in-frame clones and omits some. Of 180,000 or so clones in the sample, approximately 86% were seen once. The sample comprised peripheral blood. The TCR originated in a woman aged 80 or over with acute or convalescent COVID-19. The genes are TRBV11-2 and TRBJ1-3; 9 bases map to TRBD1. CDR3 residues: CASSGTGPFVSGNTIYF. The CDR3 coding sequence is TGTGCCAGCAGCGGGACAGGGCCCTTCGTCTCTGGAAACACCATATATTTT.